Here is one T cell receptor (beta chain) with its context. This CDR3 has 15 residues. CDR1 and CDR2 from the germline V gene are LNHDA and SQIVND (reference sequence). V trimming: 2 bases; J trimming: 3 bases; junction bases outside the gene matches: 4. This specimen belongs to a study of blood T cell repertoires in COVID-19. Clones were sequenced by immunoSEQ multiplex PCR, and TCRdb holds only the in-frame ones, with some missing. The sample carries 80,000 to 130,000 clones, approximately 83% recorded once. Cohorts were assigned according to the clinical history that participants reported. The chain uses TRBV19 and TRBJ2-5; 9 bases line up with TRBD2. The specimen sequenced was PBMCs or T cells enriched from blood (not recorded which). This TCR derives from a woman aged 45-65 years who had recovered from COVID-19. In DNA, the CDR3 is TGTGCCAGTAGTATAACGCGGGGGGGAAAAGAGACCCAGTACTTC. It specifies CASSITRGGKETQYF.